The next 2 T cell receptor beta chains were all read from a single sample in a study of cytotoxic CD8 clonotypes in ibrutinib-treated CLL (dated by TCRdb to about 2021). Sample time point, as interpreted from the label and publication: about a year on ibrutinib. Libraries were constructed by the immunoSEQ multiplex PCR assay. This immuneACCESS table, as held by TCRdb, lists in-frame sequences with V and J called but not all clones. Of the missing ones, under half trace to an unresolved V gene in checked studies; the others have no known cause. The sample profile shows hundreds of thousands of clones; 65% to 80% of them were found once. Roughly 5.8% of the sample is taken by the ten largest. This material consisted of PBMCs, taken after 12 months of ibrutinib treatment. The receptors originated from a human donor with chronic lymphocytic leukemia.

This clone turned up a few times. One end of the junction is discordant with germline, which a read error may explain. The chain has TRBV27 and TRBJ2-2; the D gene could be TRBD1 or TRBD2 (5 bases each). CDR1 and CDR2 from the germline V gene are MNHEY and SMNVEV (reference sequence). The CDR3 length is 12 residues. The CDR3 here is CASSPPPGGLFF. In DNA, the CDR3 is TGTGCCAGCAGTCCACCCCCTGGGGGGCTGTTTTTT.

The CDR3 here is CASSIWGAGGNTIYF. The CDR3 nucleotides read TGTGCCAGTAGTATTTGGGGGGCAGGTGGAAACACCATATATTTT. The chain combines TRBV19 with TRBJ1-3; tentatively, D is TRBD1 (6 bases). The V end was cut by 3 bases, the J end by 3 bases, with 12 bases between. The CDR3 extends over 15 amino acids. The germline V gene encodes CDR1 LNHDA and CDR2 SQIVND (reference sequence).